This T cell receptor beta chain is from a study of blood T cell repertoires in COVID-19. Assay: immunoSEQ multiplex PCR; the TCRdb copy retains only in-frame clones and omits some. The profile shows under 100,000 clones, around four fifths of them singletons. The CDR3 has 15 amino acids. V lost 8 bases and J 0 bases, leaving 14 bases between the germline ends. The germline V gene encodes CDR1 SGHAT and CDR2 FQNNGV. The chain has TRBV11-2 and TRBJ1-3, with D unresolved. The source of this sequence is a man aged 45-60 years with acute or convalescent COVID-19. Sequencing was carried out using peripheral blood. The CDR3 reads CASVDLSSSGNTIYF. The CDR3 coding sequence is TGTGCCAGCGTAGACTTGTCTTCCTCTGGAAACACCATATATTTT. Using reference TRBV11-2 and TRBJ1-3 for the parts outside the CDR3, the full variable domain is EAGVAQSPRYKIIEKRQSVAFWCNPISGHATLYWYQQILGQGPKLLIQFQNNGVVDDSQLPKDRFSAERLKGVDSTLKIQPAKLEDSAVYLCASVDLSSSGNTIYFGEGSWLTVV.